This is a list of T cell receptor beta chains from one sample in a study of radiotherapy plus CTLA-4 blockade in lung cancer. Measured with immunoSEQ multiplex PCR; TCRdb has only the in-frame clones, and not every one. The sample holds around 43,000 clones, about 74% seen once. The sequences come from peripheral blood, collected from a patient treated with radiotherapy plus ipilimumab. These receptors originate from a human donor with non-small cell lung cancer who had stable disease on radiotherapy plus ipilimumab. The CDR3 runs from the conserved cysteine through the conserved F or W. The D gene is left open where the match is weak. Expanded clones are given a class, and other clones once, few, many or no size at all.

>TRBV7-3|few|TRBJ2-3|TRBD2
CASSSVAGAYTQYF
TGTGCCAGCAGTTCGGTAGCGGGGGCCTATACGCAGTATTTT
>TRBV7-9|.|TRBJ2-3|.
CASSTGSGWDTDTQYF
TGTGCCAGCAGCACCGGGAGTGGTTGGGACACAGATACGCAGTATTTT
>TRBV11-2|.|TRBJ2-3|.
CASSRRVTSSTDTQYF
TGTGCCAGCAGCCGGCGGGTAACCTCCTCCACAGATACGCAGTATTTT
>TRBV19|.|TRBJ2-2|.
CASQDGRLANTGELFF
TGTGCCAGTCAGGATGGCAGGCTGGCGAACACCGGGGAGCTGTTTTTT
>TRBV5-1|.|TRBJ2-5|.
CASSLIGSRETQYF
TGCGCCAGCAGCTTGATAGGGAGCAGGGAGACCCAGTACTTC
>TRBV19|.|TRBJ2-2|.
CASSIVTPGELFF
TGTGCCAGTAGTATTGTCACACCCGGGGAGCTGTTTTTT
>TRBV9|.|TRBJ2-1|TRBD1
CASSPLGTANYNEQFF
TGTGCCAGCAGCCCGCTCGGGACAGCCAACTACAATGAGCAGTTCTTC
>TRBV18|.|TRBJ1-6|.
CASSERTELNSPLHF
TGTGCCAGCTCAGAGCGGACAGAGCTGAATTCACCCCTCCACTTT
>TRBV7-6|.|TRBJ1-2|.
CASSLEAGDPVRGYTF
TGTGCCAGCAGCTTAGAGGCAGGGGACCCTGTTCGGGGCTACACCTTC
>TRBV5-4|.|TRBJ1-2|.
CASSQTVFSGYTF
TGTGCCAGCAGCCAGACAGTGTTCTCTGGCTACACCTTC
>TRBV6-1|.|TRBJ2-2|TRBD1
CASSEQTGGNTGELFF
TGTGCCAGCAGTGAACAAACAGGGGGGAACACCGGGGAGCTGTTTTTT
>TRBV5-1|.|TRBJ1-3|.
CASSLSAQAGNTIYF
TGCGCCAGCAGCTTGAGTGCCCAGGCTGGAAACACCATATATTTT
>TRBV6-5|.|TRBJ1-2|.
CASTPEGIYGYTF
TGTGCCAGCACCCCGGAGGGCATCTATGGCTACACCTTC
>TRBV7-9|medium-sized|TRBJ1-2|.
CASSLEGVRDSYGYTF
TGTGCCAGCAGCTTAGAGGGTGTAAGAGACAGCTATGGCTACACCTTC
>TRBV25-1|.|TRBJ2-1|.
CASSLTRTEQFF
TGTGCCAGCAGTTTGACTCGCACGGAGCAGTTCTTC
>TRBV29-1|.|TRBJ2-5|.
CSVADSPSGETQYF
TGCAGCGTTGCCGACAGCCCTAGTGGGGAGACCCAGTACTTC
>TRBV7-8|once|TRBJ2-5|.
CASSPPTGLQETQYF
TGTGCCAGCAGCCCACCGACAGGTCTCCAAGAGACCCAGTACTTC
>TRBV11-3|.|TRBJ2-7|TRBD2
CASGAGAKSYEQYF
TGTGCCAGCGGAGCGGGGGCCAAATCCTACGAGCAGTACTTC
>TRBV5-5|.|TRBJ1-6|TRBD1
CASSLAGTGDSPLHF
TGTGCCAGCAGCTTGGCCGGGACAGGGGATTCACCCCTCCACTTT
>TRBV29-1|.|TRBJ2-1|TRBD1
CSVEGQGRNEQFF
TGCAGCGTTGAAGGACAGGGGAGGAATGAGCAGTTCTTC
>TRBV11-3|.|TRBJ2-1|.
CASSYLSSEQFF
TGTGCCAGCAGCTACTTATCGAGTGAGCAGTTCTTC
>TRBV11-3|.|TRBJ2-1|TRBD2
CASSRRLAGDNEQFF
TGTGCCAGCAGCAGAAGACTAGCGGGGGATAATGAGCAGTTCTTC
>TRBV9|.|TRBJ2-3|.
CASSLGGGGGSDTQYF
TGTGCCAGCAGCTTAGGCGGAGGGGGGGGTTCGGATACGCAGTATTTT
>TRBV7-2|.|TRBJ2-5|.
CASSPTGIEQETQYF
TGTGCCAGCAGCCCAACAGGTATTGAGCAAGAGACCCAGTACTTC
>TRBV27|medium-sized|TRBJ2-2|.
CASTAGATGELFF
TGTGCCAGCACGGCAGGCGCTACCGGGGAGCTGTTTTTT
>TRBV18|many|TRBJ1-3|.
CASSTSPQGPSGNTIYF
TGTGCCAGCTCAACCAGCCCACAGGGACCCAGTGGAAACACCATATATTTT
>TRBV9|.|TRBJ1-1|.
CASSARSGNTEAFF
TGTGCCAGCAGCGCCCGATCAGGGAACACTGAAGCTTTCTTT
>TRBV5-4|.|TRBJ1-4|.
CASSLGGTGIEKLFF
TGTGCCAGCAGCTTGGGAGGTACAGGGATCGAAAAACTGTTTTTT
>TRBV6-4|.|TRBJ2-1|.
CASSVYSAGYNEQFF
TGTGCCAGCAGTGTGTATTCGGCAGGTTACAATGAGCAGTTCTTC
>TRBV5-1|.|TRBJ2-7|.
CASSLFGGGLYEQYF
TGCGCCAGCAGCTTGTTTGGGGGAGGCTTGTACGAGCAGTACTTC
>TRBV7-8|once|TRBJ2-3|.
CASSLVVGADTQYF
TGTGCCAGCAGCTTAGTGGTGGGAGCAGATACGCAGTATTTT
>TRBV4-2|few|TRBJ2-3|TRBD2
CASSQDGTSGADTQYF
TGTGCCAGCAGCCAAGATGGGACTAGCGGGGCAGATACGCAGTATTTT